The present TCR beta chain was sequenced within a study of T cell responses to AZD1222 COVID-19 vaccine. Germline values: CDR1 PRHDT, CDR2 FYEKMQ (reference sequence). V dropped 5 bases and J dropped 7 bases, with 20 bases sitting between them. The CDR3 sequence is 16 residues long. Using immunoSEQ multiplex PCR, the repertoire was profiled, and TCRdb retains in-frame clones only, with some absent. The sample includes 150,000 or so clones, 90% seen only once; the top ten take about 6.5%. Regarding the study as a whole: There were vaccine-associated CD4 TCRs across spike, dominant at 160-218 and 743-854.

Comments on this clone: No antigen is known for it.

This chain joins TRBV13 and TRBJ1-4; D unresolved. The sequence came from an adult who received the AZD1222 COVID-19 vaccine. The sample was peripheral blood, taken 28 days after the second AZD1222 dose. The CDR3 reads CASSQNGGRVTEKLFF. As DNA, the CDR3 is TGTGCCAGCAGCCAGAATGGAGGGAGGGTGACTGAAAAACTGTTTTTT.